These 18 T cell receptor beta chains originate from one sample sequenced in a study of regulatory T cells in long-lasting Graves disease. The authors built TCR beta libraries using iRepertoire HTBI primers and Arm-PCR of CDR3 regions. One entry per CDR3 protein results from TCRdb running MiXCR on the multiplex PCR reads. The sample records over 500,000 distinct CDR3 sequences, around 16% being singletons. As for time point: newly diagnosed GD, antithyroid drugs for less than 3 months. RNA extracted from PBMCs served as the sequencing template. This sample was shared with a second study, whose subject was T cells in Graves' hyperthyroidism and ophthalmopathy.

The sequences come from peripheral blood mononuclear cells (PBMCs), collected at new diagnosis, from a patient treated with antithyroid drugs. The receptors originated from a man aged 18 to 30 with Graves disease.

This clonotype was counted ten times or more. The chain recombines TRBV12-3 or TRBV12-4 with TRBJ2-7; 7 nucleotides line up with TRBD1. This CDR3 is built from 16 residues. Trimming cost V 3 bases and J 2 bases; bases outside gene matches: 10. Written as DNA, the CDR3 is TGTGCCAGCAGTTTTGGCAGCAGGACAGGTACCTACGAGCAGTACTTC. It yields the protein CASSFGSRTGTYEQYF.

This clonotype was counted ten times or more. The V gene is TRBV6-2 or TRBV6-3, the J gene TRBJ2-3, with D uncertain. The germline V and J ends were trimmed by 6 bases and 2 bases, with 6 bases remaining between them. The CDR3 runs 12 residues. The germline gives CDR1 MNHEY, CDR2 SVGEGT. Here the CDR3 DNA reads TGTGCCAGCAGGGCTTCCACAGATACGCAGTATTTT. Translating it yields CASRASTDTQYF.

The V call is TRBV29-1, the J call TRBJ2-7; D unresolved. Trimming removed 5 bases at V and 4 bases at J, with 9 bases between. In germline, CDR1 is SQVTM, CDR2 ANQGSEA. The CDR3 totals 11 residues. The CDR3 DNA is TGCAGCGTTAGGTTAGATTACGAGCAGTACTTC. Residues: CSVRLDYEQYF.

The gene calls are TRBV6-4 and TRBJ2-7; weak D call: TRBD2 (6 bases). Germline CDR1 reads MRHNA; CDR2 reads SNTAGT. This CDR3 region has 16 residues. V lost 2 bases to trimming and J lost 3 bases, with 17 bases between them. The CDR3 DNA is TGTGCCAGCAGTGACCCGCCCAAAGGAGGGTTCTACGAGCAGTACTTC. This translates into CASSDPPKGGFYEQYF.

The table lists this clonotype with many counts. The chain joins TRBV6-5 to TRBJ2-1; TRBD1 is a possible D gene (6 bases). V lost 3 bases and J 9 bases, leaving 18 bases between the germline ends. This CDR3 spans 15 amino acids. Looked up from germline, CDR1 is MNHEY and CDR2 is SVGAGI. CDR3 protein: CASSYQPGVPGEQFF. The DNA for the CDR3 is TGTGCCAGCAGTTATCAACCAGGGGTTCCCGGTGAGCAGTTCTTC.

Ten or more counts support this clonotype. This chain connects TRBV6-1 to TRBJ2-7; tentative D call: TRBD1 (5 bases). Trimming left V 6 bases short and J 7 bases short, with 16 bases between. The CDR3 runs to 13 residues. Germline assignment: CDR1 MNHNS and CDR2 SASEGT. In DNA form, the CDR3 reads TGTGCCAGCAGACCGCGCAGGGTCGGGGAGCAGTACTTC. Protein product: CASRPRRVGEQYF.

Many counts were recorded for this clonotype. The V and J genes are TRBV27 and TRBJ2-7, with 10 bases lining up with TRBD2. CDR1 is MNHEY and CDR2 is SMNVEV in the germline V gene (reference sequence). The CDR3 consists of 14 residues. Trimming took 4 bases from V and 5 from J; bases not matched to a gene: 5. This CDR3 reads CASSSGLARHEQYF. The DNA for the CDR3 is TGTGCCAGCAGTTCGGGACTAGCGAGGCACGAGCAGTACTTC.

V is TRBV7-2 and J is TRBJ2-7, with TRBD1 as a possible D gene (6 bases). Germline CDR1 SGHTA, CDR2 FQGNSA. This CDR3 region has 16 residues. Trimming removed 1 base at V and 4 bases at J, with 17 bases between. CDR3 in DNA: TGTGCCAGCAGCTTAGAGTGGGCAGGGGATTTGTACGAGCAGTACTTC. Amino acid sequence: CASSLEWAGDLYEQYF.

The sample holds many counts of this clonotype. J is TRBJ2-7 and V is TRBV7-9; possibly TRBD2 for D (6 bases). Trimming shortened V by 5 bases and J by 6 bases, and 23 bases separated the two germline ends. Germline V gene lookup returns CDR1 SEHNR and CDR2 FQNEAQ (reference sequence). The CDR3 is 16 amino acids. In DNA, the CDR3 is TGTGCCAGCAGCGCCGGCGCGGCGGGAAGAGACCGCGAGCAGTACTTC. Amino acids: CASSAGAAGRDREQYF.

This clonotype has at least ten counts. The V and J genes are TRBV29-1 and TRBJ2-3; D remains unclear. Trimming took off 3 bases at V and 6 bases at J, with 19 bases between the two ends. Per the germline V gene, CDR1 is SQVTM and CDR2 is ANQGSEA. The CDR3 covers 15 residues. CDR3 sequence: CSVDGRANLRDTQYF. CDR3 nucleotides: TGCAGCGTTGACGGTCGGGCTAACCTACGGGATACGCAGTATTTT.

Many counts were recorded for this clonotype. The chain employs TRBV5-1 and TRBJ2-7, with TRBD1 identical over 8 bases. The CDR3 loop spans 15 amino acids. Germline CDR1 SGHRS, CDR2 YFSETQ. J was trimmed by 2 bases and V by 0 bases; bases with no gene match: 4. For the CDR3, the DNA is TGCGCCAGCAGCTTGGATGGGACAGGACCCTACGAGCAGTACTTC. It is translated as CASSLDGTGPYEQYF. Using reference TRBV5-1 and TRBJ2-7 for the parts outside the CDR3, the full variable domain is KAGVTQTPRYLIKTRGQQVTLSCSPISGHRSVSWYQQTPGQGLQFLFEYFSETQRNKGNFPGRFSGRQFSNSRSEMNVSTLELGDSALYLCASSLDGTGPYEQYFGPGTRLTVT.

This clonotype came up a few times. The chain's CDR3 is CASSVSAGIYNEQFF. The CDR3 nucleotides are TGTGCCAGCAGCGTATCAGCGGGGATATACAATGAGCAGTTCTTC. The gene calls are TRBV9 and TRBJ2-1; TRBD2 matches at 7 bases. V shed 1 base, J shed 4 bases, and the junction held 5 bases outside the gene matches. This CDR3 comprises 15 residues. Germline V lookup: CDR1 SGDLS, CDR2 YYNGEE. The complete variable domain, with remaining parts taken from reference TRBV9 and TRBJ2-1, reads DSGVTQTPKHLITATGQRVTLRCSPRSGDLSVYWYQQSLDQGLQFLIQYYNGEERAKGNILERFSAQQFPDLHSELNLSSLELGDSALYFCASSVSAGIYNEQFFGPGTRLTVL.

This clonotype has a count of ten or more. The CDR3 loop reads CASSYPQVPSYNEQFF. The DNA of the CDR3 is TGTGCCAGCAGTTACCCCCAGGTTCCCTCCTACAATGAGCAGTTCTTC. The chain couples TRBV6-5 to TRBJ2-1, with unresolved D. Trimming removed 2 bases at V and 0 bases at J, with 11 bases between. Per the germline V gene, CDR1 is MNHEY and CDR2 is SVGAGI. The CDR3 length is 16 residues.

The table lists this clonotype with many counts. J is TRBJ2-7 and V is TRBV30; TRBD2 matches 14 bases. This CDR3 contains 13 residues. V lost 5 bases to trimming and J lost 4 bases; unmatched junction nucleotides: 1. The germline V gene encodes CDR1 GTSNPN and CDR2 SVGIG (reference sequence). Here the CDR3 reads CAWRLAGGYEQYF. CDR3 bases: TGTGCCTGGCGACTAGCGGGAGGGTACGAGCAGTACTTC.

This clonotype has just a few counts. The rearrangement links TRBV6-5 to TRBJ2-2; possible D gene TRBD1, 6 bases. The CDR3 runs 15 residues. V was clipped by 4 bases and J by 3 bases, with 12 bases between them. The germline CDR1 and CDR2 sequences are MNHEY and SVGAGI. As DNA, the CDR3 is TGTGCCAGCAGTTCCCGGGACAACCACACCGGGGAGCTGTTTTTT. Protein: CASSSRDNHTGELFF.

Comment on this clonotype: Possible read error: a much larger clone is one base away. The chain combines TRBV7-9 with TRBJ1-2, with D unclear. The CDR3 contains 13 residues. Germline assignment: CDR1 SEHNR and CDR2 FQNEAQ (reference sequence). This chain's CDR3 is CASTWEGNYGNTF. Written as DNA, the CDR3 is TGTGCCAGCACCTGGGAGGGAAACTATGGCAACACCTTC. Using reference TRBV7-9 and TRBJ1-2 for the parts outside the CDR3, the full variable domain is DTGVSQNPRHKITKRGQNVTFRCDPISEHNRLYWYRQTLGQGPEFLTYFQNEAQLEKSRLLSDRFSAERPKGSFSTLEIQRTEQGDSAMYLCASTWEGNYGNTFGSGTRLTVV.

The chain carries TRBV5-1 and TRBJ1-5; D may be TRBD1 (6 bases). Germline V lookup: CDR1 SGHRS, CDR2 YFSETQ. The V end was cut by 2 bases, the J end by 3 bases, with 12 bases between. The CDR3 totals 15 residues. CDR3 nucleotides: TGCGCCAGCAGCTTTTCGACAGGACTCAATCAGCCCCAGCATTTT. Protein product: CASSFSTGLNQPQHF.

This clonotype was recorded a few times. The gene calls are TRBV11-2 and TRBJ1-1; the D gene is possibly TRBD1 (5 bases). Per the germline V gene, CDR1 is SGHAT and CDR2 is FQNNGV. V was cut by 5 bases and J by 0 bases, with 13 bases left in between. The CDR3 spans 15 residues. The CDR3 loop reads CASSPFGAMNTEAFF. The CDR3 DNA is TGTGCCAGCAGCCCCTTCGGGGCCATGAACACTGAAGCTTTCTTT.